The 17 T cell receptor beta chains below were found in one sample sequenced in a study of cytomegalovirus exposure and HLA in healthy donors. With 60 Vbeta and 13 Jbeta primers, the PCR was carried out. Generated by immunoSEQ multiplex PCR, the TCRdb table keeps only in-frame clones and is missing some. Of around 140,000 clones listed, roughly 80% are singletons. The specimen sequenced was PBMCs. All receptors come from a man aged 35 to 55 in good health and CMV-seronegative.

The chain has TRBV5-1 and TRBJ1-1; D perhaps matches TRBD1 (5 bases). The CDR3 is 18 amino acids. CDR1 SGHRS and CDR2 YFSETQ come from the germline V gene. V gave up 0 bases and J gave up 2 bases, with 20 bases separating them. This CDR3 reads CASSLEPRVNSVNTEAFF. The CDR3 DNA reads as TGCGCCAGCAGCTTGGAACCCAGGGTTAACTCAGTAAACACTGAAGCTTTCTTT.

This chain uses TRBV5-4 with TRBJ2-5, with TRBD1 matching over 7 bases. The V segment lost 1 base and the J segment 2 bases; nucleotides outside the gene matches: 2. Germline CDR1 SGHNT, CDR2 YYREEE (reference sequence). This CDR3 contains 14 residues. In DNA, the CDR3 is TGTGCCAGCAGCTTGAGGACAGGACAAGAGACCCAGTACTTC. This translates into CASSLRTGQETQYF.

The chain recombines TRBV27 with TRBJ1-2, with D perhaps TRBD1 (5 bases). From germline, CDR1 is MNHEY and CDR2 SMNVEV (reference sequence). The CDR3 runs to 14 residues. V lost 2 bases to trimming and J lost 8 bases, with 15 bases between them. The CDR3 nucleotides read TGTGCCAGCAGTTTACGCCAGGGTCCCTACGGCTACACCTTC. It yields the protein CASSLRQGPYGYTF.

The CDR3 DNA follows: TGTGCCAGCAGTACACAGGGGGCCCTTACGAATGAGCAGTTCTTC. Amino acids: CASSTQGALTNEQFF. The chain uses TRBV6-4 and TRBJ2-1, with 9 nucleotides matching TRBD1. V dropped 5 bases and J dropped 7; count of bases not matched to a gene: 9. The CDR3 sequence is 15 residues long. Germline V gene data show CDR1 as MRHNA and CDR2 as SNTAGT.

A few counts support this clone. Different DNA sequences within this sample yield the same CDR3. The chain recombines TRBV4-3 with TRBJ1-1; maybe TRBD1 (6 bases). Germline V gene data show CDR1 as LGHNA and CDR2 as YSLEER. CDR3 length: 13 residues. V was pared by 0 bases and J by 4 bases, with 6 bases between. As DNA, the CDR3 is TGCGCCAGCAGCCAAGACAGGGGCACTGAAGCTTTCTTT. This translates into CASSQDRGTEAFF.

This chain connects TRBV6-5 to TRBJ1-1, with a tentative D call TRBD1 (5 bases). The V end lost 0 bases, the J end lost 5 bases, and 13 bases lay between the germline ends. In germline, CDR1 is MNHEY, CDR2 SVGAGI. CDR3 length: 15 residues. CDR3 bases: TGTGCCAGCAGTTACTCCGCGGGGGGTAGAACTGAAGCTTTCTTT. It translates to CASSYSAGGRTEAFF.

This clone was recorded once. The V and J genes are TRBV5-1 and TRBJ1-4; D gene ambiguous. The CDR3 extends over 15 amino acids. In germline, CDR1 is SGHRS, CDR2 YFSETQ. V gave up 4 bases and J gave up 5 bases, with 15 bases separating them. This CDR3 reads CASSTRGNWNEKLFF. CDR3 bases: TGCGCCAGCAGCACCCGTGGCAATTGGAATGAAAAACTGTTTTTT.

This clone was counted between two and nine times. V gene TRBV5-1 combines with J gene TRBJ1-5; a weak D match, TRBD1 (5 bases). The CDR3 length is 17 residues. The V and J ends lost 0 bases and 0 bases respectively, with 13 bases between them. The germline V gene encodes CDR1 SGHRS and CDR2 YFSETQ. CDR3 amino acids: CASSLGQGGTSNQPQHF. Written as DNA, the CDR3 is TGCGCCAGCAGCTTGGGGCAGGGAGGAACTAGCAATCAGCCCCAGCATTTT.

This chain uses TRBV4-3 with TRBJ2-3; 12 positions match TRBD2. The trim removed 0 bases at V and 6 bases at J, leaving 10 bases unmatched. Germline V gives CDR1 LGHNA, CDR2 YSLEER. The CDR3 is 18 amino acids. DNA of the CDR3: TGCGCCAGCAGCCAAGAAAAAACTGGGCTAGCGGGAGGGGATACGCAGTATTTT. Its protein product is CASSQEKTGLAGGDTQYF.

This sequence joins TRBV6-1 and TRBJ2-5, with 8 bases fitting TRBD1. The CDR3 extends over 15 amino acids. Looked up from germline, CDR1 is MNHNS and CDR2 is SASEGT. Trimming at V came to 2 bases and at J to 2 bases, leaving 4 bases not matched to a gene. The CDR3 sequence: CASSESRGPQETQYF. The CDR3 bases are TGTGCCAGCAGTGAAAGCAGGGGGCCTCAAGAGACCCAGTACTTC.

This clone has only a few counts. Other DNA sequences in this sample translate to the same CDR3. This rearrangement joins TRBV7-8 to TRBJ1-2; the match to TRBD1 covers 7 bases. From germline, CDR1 is SGHVS and CDR2 FQNEAQ. This CDR3 has 14 amino acids. Trimming took 5 bases from V and 1 from J; bases not matched to a gene: 4. CDR3 nucleotide sequence: TGTGCCAGCAGCCCTCGACAGGGTAACTATGGCTACACCTTC. Protein sequence: CASSPRQGNYGYTF.

This chain uses TRBV5-1 with TRBJ1-2, with 7 bases identical to TRBD1. The CDR3 is 15 residues long. The J segment lost 1 base and the V segment lost 4 bases, leaving 7 bases of the junction unmatched. Germline CDR1 is SGHRS and CDR2 is YFSETQ. CDR3 loop: CASSGTGDSNYGYTF. The CDR3 DNA follows: TGCGCCAGCAGCGGAACAGGGGATAGTAACTATGGCTACACCTTC. Full variable domain (missing parts from reference TRBV5-1 and TRBJ1-2): KAGVTQTPRYLIKTRGQQVTLSCSPISGHRSVSWYQQTPGQGLQFLFEYFSETQRNKGNFPGRFSGRQFSNSRSEMNVSTLELGDSALYLCASSGTGDSNYGYTFGSGTRLTVV.

This clone was counted once. J is TRBJ1-5 and V is TRBV4-1; D is ambiguous. This CDR3 comprises 15 residues. Trimming cost V 1 base and J 2 bases, with 9 bases left between them. The germline CDR1 and CDR2 sequences are MGHRA and YSYEKL. This CDR3 reads CASSQAGLGNQPQHF. The CDR3 nucleotides are TGCGCCAGCAGCCAAGCTGGGCTTGGCAATCAGCCCCAGCATTTT.

The table lists this clone with a few counts. One end of the junction does not line up with germline, which may come from a read error. This chain connects TRBV7-9 to TRBJ2-7; D might be TRBD2 (7 bases). Germline-derived CDR1 and CDR2 are SEHNR and FQNEAQ (reference sequence). The CDR3 sequence is 18 residues long. The CDR3 sequence: CSSSLGGGGKGFSYEQYF. CDR3 nucleotide sequence: TGTTCCAGCAGCTTAGGGGGAGGGGGGAAGGGTTTTTCCTACGAGCAGTACTTC.

This clone was found once. The chain is built from TRBV19 and TRBJ1-6; 8 nucleotides align to TRBD1. This CDR3 has 15 amino acids. The ends lost 3 bases at V and 7 bases at J; junction bases unmatched: 5. The germline gives CDR1 LNHDA, CDR2 SQIVND (reference sequence). The CDR3 coding sequence is TGTGCCAGTAGTATCCAGGGGGCGACGAATTCACCCCTCCACTTT. Its protein is CASSIQGATNSPLHF.

J is TRBJ1-1 and V is TRBV29-1, with a weak D call TRBD1 (5 bases). V lost 4 bases and J lost 7, with 19 bases in between. The germline CDR1 and CDR2 sequences are SQVTM and ANQGSEA. CDR3 length: 14 residues. CDR3 in DNA: TGCAGCGTTGGAGGAGGCCTTGGGGGGGATGAAGCTTTCTTT. Residues: CSVGGGLGGDEAFF.

This sequence joins TRBV4-2 and TRBJ2-1, with 10 bases aligning to TRBD2. V dropped 0 bases and J dropped 2; count of bases not matched to a gene: 1. This CDR3 is built from 16 residues. Germline-derived CDR1 and CDR2 are LGHNA and YNFKEQ. CDR3 in DNA: TGTGCCAGCAGCCAAGATGGGACTAGCGCCTACAATGAGCAGTTCTTC. This encodes CASSQDGTSAYNEQFF.